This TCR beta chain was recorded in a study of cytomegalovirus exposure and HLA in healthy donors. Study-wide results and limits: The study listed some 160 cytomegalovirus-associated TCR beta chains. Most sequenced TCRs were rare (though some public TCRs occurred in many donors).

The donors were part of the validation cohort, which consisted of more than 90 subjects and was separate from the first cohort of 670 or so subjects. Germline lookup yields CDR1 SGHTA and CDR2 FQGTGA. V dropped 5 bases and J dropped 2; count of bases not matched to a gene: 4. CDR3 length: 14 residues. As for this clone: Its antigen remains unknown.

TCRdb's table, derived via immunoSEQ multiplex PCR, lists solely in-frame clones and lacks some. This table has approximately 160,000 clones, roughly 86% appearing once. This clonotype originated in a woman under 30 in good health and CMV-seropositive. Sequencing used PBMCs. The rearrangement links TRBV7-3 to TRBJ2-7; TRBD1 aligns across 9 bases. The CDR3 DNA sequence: TGTGCCAGCAGCGCGACAGGGGGGCCCTACGAGCAGTACTTC. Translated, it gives CASSATGGPYEQYF.